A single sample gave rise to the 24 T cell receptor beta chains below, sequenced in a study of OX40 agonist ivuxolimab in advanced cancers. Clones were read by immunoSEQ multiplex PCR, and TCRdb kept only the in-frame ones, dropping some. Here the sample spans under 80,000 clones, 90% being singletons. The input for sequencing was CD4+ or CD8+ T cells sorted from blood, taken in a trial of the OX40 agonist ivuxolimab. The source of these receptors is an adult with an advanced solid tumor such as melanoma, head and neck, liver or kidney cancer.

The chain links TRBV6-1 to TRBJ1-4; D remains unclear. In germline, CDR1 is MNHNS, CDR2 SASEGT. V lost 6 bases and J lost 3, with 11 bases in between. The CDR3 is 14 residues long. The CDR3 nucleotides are TGTGCCAGCAGAATGAGACGTTCTAATGAAAAACTGTTTTTT. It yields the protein CASRMRRSNEKLFF.

CDR3 nucleotide sequence: TGTGCCAGCAGCTCGGGACCTGGTAACTATGGCTACACCTTC. This encodes CASSSGPGNYGYTF. This chain joins TRBV7-9 and TRBJ1-2, with D possibly being TRBD1 (5 bases). Per germline, CDR1 SEHNR and CDR2 FQNEAQ (reference sequence). V lost 4 bases, J lost 1 base, and 10 bases lay in between. The CDR3 spans 14 residues.

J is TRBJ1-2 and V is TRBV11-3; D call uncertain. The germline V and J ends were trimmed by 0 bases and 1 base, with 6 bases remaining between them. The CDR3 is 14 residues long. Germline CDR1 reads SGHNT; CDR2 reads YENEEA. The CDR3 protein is CASSLERNNYGYTF. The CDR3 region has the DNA TGTGCCAGCAGCTTAGAAAGGAATAACTATGGCTACACCTTC.

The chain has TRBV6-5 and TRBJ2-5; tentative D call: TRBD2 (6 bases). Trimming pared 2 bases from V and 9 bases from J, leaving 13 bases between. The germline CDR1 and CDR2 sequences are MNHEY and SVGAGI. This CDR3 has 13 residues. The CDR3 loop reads CASSYDGSMAQYF. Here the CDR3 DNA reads TGTGCCAGCAGTTACGACGGGAGTATGGCCCAGTACTTC.

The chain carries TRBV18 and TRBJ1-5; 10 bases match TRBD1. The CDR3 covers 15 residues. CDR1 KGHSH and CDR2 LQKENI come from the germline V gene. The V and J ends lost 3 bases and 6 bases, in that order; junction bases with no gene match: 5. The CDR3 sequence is CASSPGTGVGQPQHF. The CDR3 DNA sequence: TGTGCCAGCTCACCTGGGACAGGGGTTGGTCAGCCCCAGCATTTT.

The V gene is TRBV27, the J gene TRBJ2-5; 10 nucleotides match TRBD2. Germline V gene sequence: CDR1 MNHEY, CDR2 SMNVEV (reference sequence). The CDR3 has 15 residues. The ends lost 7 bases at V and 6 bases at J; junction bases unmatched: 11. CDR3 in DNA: TGTGCCAGCATCCCGGGACTAGCGCTGACAAAGACCCAGTACTTC. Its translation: CASIPGLALTKTQYF.

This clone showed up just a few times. Here the CDR3 reads CASSLAPQETQYF. The CDR3 DNA is TGTGCCAGCAGCTTAGCACCACAAGAGACCCAGTACTTC. The chain couples TRBV7-3 to TRBJ2-5, with D unclear. CDR1 is SGHTA and CDR2 is FQGTGA in the germline V gene. Trimming took 2 bases from V and 2 from J, leaving 6 bases between them. The CDR3 is made up of 13 amino acids.

The CDR3 DNA reads as TGTGCCAGCACCCCACTAACCCTTCTAAACTATGGCTACACCTTC. This codes for CASTPLTLLNYGYTF. This chain connects TRBV28 to TRBJ1-2; D is unclear. Germline V gives CDR1 MDHEN, CDR2 SYDVKM. V shed 7 bases and J shed 2 bases, with 17 bases lying between them. The CDR3 spans 15 residues.

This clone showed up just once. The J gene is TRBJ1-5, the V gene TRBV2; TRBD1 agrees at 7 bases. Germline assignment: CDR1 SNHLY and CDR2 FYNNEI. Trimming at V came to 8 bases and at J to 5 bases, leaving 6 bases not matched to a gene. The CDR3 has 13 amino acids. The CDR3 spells CASGQGDYQPQHF. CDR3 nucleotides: TGTGCCAGCGGTCAGGGGGACTATCAGCCCCAGCATTTT.

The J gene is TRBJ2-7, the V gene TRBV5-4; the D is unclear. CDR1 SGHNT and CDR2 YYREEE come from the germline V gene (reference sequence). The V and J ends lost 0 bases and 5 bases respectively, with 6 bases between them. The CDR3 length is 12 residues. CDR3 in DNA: TGTGCCAGCAGCTTGGACCTCAACGAGCAGTACTTC. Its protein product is CASSLDLNEQYF.

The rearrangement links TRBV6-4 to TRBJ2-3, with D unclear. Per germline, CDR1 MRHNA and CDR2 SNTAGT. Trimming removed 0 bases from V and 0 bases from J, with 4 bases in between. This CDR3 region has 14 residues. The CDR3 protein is CASSDSPSTDTQYF. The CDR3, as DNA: TGTGCCAGCAGTGACTCCCCCAGCACAGATACGCAGTATTTT.

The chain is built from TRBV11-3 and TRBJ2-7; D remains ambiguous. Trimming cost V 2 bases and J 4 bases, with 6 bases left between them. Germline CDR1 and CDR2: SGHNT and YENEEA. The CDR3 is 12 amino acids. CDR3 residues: CASSLWAYEQYF. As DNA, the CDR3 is TGTGCCAGCAGCTTATGGGCTTACGAGCAGTACTTC.

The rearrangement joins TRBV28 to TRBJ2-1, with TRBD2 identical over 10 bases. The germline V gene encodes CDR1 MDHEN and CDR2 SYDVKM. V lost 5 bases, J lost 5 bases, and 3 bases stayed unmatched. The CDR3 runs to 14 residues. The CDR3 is CASSRLAGHNEQFF. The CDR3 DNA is TGTGCCAGCAGTAGACTAGCGGGCCACAATGAGCAGTTCTTC. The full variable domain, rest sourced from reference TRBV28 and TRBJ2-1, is DVKVTQSSRYLVKRTGEKVFLECVQDMDHENMFWYRQDPGLGLRLIYFSYDVKMKEKGDIPEGYSVSREKKERFSLILESASTNQTSMYLCASSRLAGHNEQFFGPGTRLTVL.

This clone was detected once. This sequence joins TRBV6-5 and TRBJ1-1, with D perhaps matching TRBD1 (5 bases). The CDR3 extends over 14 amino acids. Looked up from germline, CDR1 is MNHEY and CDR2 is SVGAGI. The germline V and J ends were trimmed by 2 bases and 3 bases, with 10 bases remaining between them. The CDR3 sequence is CASSYGRGDTEAFF. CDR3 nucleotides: TGTGCCAGCAGTTACGGAAGGGGAGACACTGAAGCTTTCTTT.

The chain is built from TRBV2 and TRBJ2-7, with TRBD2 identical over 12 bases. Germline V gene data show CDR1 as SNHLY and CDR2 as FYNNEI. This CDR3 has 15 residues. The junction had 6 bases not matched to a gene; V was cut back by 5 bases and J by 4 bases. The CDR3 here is CASSLGTSGYYEQYF. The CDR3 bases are TGTGCCAGCAGTCTAGGGACTAGCGGGTATTACGAGCAGTACTTC.

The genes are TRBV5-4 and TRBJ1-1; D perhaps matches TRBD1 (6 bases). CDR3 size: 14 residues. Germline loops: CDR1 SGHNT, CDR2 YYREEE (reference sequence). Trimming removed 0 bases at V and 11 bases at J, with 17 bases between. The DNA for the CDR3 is TGTGCCAGCAGCTTGGTAGGGTCGGGGGCAAATGCTTTCTTT. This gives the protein CASSLVGSGANAFF.

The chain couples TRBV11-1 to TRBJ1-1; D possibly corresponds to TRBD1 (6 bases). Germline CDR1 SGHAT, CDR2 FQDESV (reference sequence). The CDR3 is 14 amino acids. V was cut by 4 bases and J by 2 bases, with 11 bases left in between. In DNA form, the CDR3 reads TGTGCCAGCAGCTACGGGACAATTAACACTGAAGCTTTCTTT. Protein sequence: CASSYGTINTEAFF.

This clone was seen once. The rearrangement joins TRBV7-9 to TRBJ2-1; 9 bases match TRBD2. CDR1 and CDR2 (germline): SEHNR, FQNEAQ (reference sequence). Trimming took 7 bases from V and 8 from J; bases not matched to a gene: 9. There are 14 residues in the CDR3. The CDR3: CASTISGSLYEQFF. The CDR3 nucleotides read TGTGCCAGCACCATTAGCGGGAGTCTTTATGAGCAGTTCTTC.

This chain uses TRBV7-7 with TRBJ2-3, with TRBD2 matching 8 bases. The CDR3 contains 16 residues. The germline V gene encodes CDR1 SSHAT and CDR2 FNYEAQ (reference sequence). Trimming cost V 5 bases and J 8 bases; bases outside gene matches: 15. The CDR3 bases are TGTGCCAGCAGCAAAATCGGGGCTAGCGGGTCACCTACGCAGTATTTT. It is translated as CASSKIGASGSPTQYF.

The CDR3 DNA sequence: TGCAGCGTCGGGATAGAGACCCAGTACTTC. The encoded protein is CSVGIETQYF. The chain joins TRBV29-1 to TRBJ2-5; D is possibly TRBD2 (5 bases). Germline-derived CDR1 and CDR2 are SQVTM and ANQGSEA. CDR3 size: 10 residues. Trimming cost V 6 bases and J 4 bases, with 6 bases left between them.

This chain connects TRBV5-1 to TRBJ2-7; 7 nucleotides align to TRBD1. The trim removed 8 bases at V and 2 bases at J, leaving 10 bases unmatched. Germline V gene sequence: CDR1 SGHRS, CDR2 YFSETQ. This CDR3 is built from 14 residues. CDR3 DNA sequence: TGCGCCAGTAAAAAGACGGGACAGACCTACGAGCAGTACTTC. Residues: CASKKTGQTYEQYF.

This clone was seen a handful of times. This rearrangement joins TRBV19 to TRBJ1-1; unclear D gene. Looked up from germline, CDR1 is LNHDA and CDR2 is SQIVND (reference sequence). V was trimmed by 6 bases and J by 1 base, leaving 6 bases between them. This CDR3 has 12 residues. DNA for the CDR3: TGTGCCAGTAGAACGGCGAACACTGAAGCTTTCTTT. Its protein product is CASRTANTEAFF. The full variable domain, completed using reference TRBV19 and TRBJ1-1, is DGGITQSPKYLFRKEGQNVTLSCEQNLNHDAMYWYRQDPGQGLRLIYYSQIVNDFQKGDIAEGYSVSREKKESFPLTVTSAQKNPTAFYLCASRTANTEAFFGQGTRLTVV.

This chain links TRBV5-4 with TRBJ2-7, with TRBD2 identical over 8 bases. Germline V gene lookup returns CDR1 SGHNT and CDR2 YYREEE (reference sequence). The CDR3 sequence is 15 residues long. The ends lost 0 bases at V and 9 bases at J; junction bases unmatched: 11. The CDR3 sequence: CASSLDGPGGSAQYF. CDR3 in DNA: TGTGCCAGCAGCTTGGATGGTCCGGGAGGGTCAGCGCAGTACTTC.

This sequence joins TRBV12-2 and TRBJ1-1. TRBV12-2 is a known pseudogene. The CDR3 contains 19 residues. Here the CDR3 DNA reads TGTGCAAGTCGCTTAGCCCCAGCTACTCGGGGGAGGGGGAACACTGAAGCTTTCTTT. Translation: CASRLAPATRGRGNTEAFF.